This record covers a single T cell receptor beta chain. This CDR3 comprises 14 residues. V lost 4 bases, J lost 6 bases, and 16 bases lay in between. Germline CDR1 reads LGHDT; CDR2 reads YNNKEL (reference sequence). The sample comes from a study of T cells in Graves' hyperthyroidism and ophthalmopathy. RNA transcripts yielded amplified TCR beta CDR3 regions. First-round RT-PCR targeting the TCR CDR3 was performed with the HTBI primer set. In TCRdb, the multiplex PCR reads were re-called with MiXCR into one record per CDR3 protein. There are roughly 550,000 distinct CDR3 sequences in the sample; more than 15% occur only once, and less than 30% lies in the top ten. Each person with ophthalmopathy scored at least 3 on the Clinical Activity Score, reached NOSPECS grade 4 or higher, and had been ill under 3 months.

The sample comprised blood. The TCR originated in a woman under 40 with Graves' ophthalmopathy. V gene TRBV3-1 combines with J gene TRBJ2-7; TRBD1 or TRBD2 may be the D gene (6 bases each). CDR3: CASSPQGGWPEQYF. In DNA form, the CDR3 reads TGTGCCAGCAGCCCCCAAGGGGGGTGGCCCGAGCAGTACTTC.